These 23 T cell receptor beta chains were all obtained from the same sample, sequenced in a study of T cell responses to AZD1222 COVID-19 vaccine. TCRdb's table, derived via immunoSEQ multiplex PCR, lists solely in-frame clones and lacks some. The profile shows fewer than 300,000 clones, 93% of them singletons. Sample: peripheral blood, taken on day 0 of AZD1222 vaccination. The receptors derive from an adult in good health.

The CDR3 spells CASSVASAGSGYTF. The CDR3, as DNA: TGTGCCAGCAGCGTAGCCTCAGCCGGATCGGGCTACACCTTC. The chain combines TRBV9 with TRBJ1-2; D unresolved. The CDR3 is 14 amino acids. Germline values: CDR1 SGDLS, CDR2 YYNGEE. V was cut by 0 bases and J by 8 bases, with 14 bases left in between.

This chain connects TRBV5-4 to TRBJ2-7; D remains ambiguous. V was shortened by 3 bases and J by 1 base, with 8 bases between the two germline ends. CDR1 and CDR2 from the germline V gene are SGHNT and YYREEE (reference sequence). This CDR3 is built from 13 residues. CDR3 region: CASSSLPSYEQYF. The DNA of the CDR3 is TGTGCCAGCAGCTCACTCCCTTCCTACGAGCAGTACTTC.

CDR3 residues: CASSSRSPGQPQHF. Written as DNA, the CDR3 is TGTGCCAGCAGTTCTCGCAGCCCAGGGCAGCCCCAGCATTTT. The chain is built from TRBV6-5 and TRBJ1-5; a possible D gene is TRBD1 (5 bases). CDR3 length equals 14 residues. The germline V and J ends were trimmed by 4 bases and 7 bases, with 14 bases remaining between them. Germline CDR1 is MNHEY and CDR2 is SVGAGI.

The chain has TRBV18 and TRBJ2-7; D is unresolved. Germline values: CDR1 KGHSH, CDR2 LQKENI. The CDR3 totals 13 residues. V shed 3 bases and J shed 3 bases, with 9 bases lying between them. Here the CDR3 DNA reads TGTGCCAGCTCACCCGGACCGAGCTACGAGCAGTACTTC. This encodes CASSPGPSYEQYF.

V gene TRBV7-8 combines with J gene TRBJ2-1; D is perhaps TRBD1 (6 bases). The CDR3 runs to 15 residues. The germline CDR1 and CDR2 sequences are SGHVS and FQNEAQ. The V end lost 1 base, the J end lost 4 bases, and 11 bases lay between the germline ends. CDR3 amino acids: CASSLEGDIYNEQFF. CDR3 DNA sequence: TGTGCCAGCAGCTTAGAGGGGGACATATACAATGAGCAGTTCTTC.

The CDR3 spells CASSLLASGKYEQYF. The CDR3, as DNA: TGTGCCAGCAGTTTATTGGCTAGCGGGAAGTACGAGCAGTACTTC. The chain couples TRBV28 to TRBJ2-7; 9 nucleotides match TRBD2. Germline CDR1 is MDHEN and CDR2 is SYDVKM. V trimming: 1 base; J trimming: 4 bases; junction bases outside the gene matches: 5. This CDR3 comprises 15 residues.

The V gene is TRBV3-1 (or the pseudogene TRBV3-2), the J gene TRBJ2-1, with TRBD1 matching 7 bases. V shed 2 bases and J 6 bases; nucleotides not matched to a gene: 4. The CDR3 covers 14 residues. Germline CDR1 is LGHDT and CDR2 is YNNKEL (reference sequence). CDR3 nucleotide sequence: TGTGCCAGCAGCCAAAGCTACAGGGGCAATGAGCAGTTCTTC. This encodes CASSQSYRGNEQFF.

V gene TRBV19 combines with J gene TRBJ1-3; no firm D call. Trimming took off 2 bases at V and 0 bases at J, with 17 bases between the two ends. Germline V gives CDR1 LNHDA, CDR2 SQIVND (reference sequence). CDR3 length: 18 amino acids. The DNA for the CDR3 is TGTGCCAGTAGTATATTCTCGTCTCGGCGAAGCTCTGGAAACACCATATATTTT. This sequence encodes CASSIFSSRRSSGNTIYF.

V usage is TRBV9 and J usage is TRBJ1-3, with D perhaps TRBD1 (6 bases). The germline V and J ends were trimmed by 3 bases and 4 bases, with 11 bases remaining between them. This CDR3 is built from 14 residues. Germline CDR1 reads SGDLS; CDR2 reads YYNGEE. CDR3 sequence: CASSGTGSGNTIYF. CDR3 in DNA: TGTGCCAGCAGCGGAACAGGGTCGGGAAACACCATATATTTT.

This chain joins TRBV7-2 and TRBJ2-7; D call uncertain. Trimming shortened V by 7 bases and J by 6 bases, and 7 bases separated the two germline ends. The CDR3 has 10 amino acids. Germline values: CDR1 SGHTA, CDR2 FQGNSA. As DNA, the CDR3 is TGTGCCAGCAACAGATCCGAGCAGTACTTC. It codes for CASNRSEQYF.

The chain employs TRBV10-3 and TRBJ1-1; 8 bases are shared with TRBD1. There are 12 residues in the CDR3. Germline lookup yields CDR1 ENHRY and CDR2 SYGVKD. The junction had 4 bases not matched to a gene; V was cut back by 8 bases and J by 5 bases. The CDR3 coding sequence is TGTGCCATCGGACAGGGTAGGACTGAAGCTTTCTTT. Translation gives CAIGQGRTEAFF.

In its sample, this clone was seen once. V and J are TRBV19 and TRBJ1-5; possible D gene TRBD1, 5 bases. Germline V gives CDR1 LNHDA, CDR2 SQIVND (reference sequence). The CDR3 is made up of 16 amino acids. V was shortened by 2 bases and J by 0 bases, with 11 bases between the two germline ends. The CDR3: CASSILQGLSNQPQHF. The CDR3 DNA is TGTGCCAGTAGTATACTCCAGGGCCTTAGCAATCAGCCCCAGCATTTT.

This chain links TRBV4-1 with TRBJ2-1; 13 nucleotides align to TRBD2. V lost 5 bases and J lost 5; bases outside the gene matches: 6. The length of the CDR3 is 16 residues. Germline V gene data show CDR1 as MGHRA and CDR2 as YSYEKL. CDR3 sequence: CASSTRLAGGHNEQFF. DNA of the CDR3: TGCGCCAGCAGCACCCGACTAGCGGGGGGCCACAATGAGCAGTTCTTC.

The rearrangement links TRBV6-5 to TRBJ2-5; TRBD2 is a possible D gene (6 bases). Germline CDR1 reads MNHEY; CDR2 reads SVGAGI. V lost 7 bases and J lost 1, with 10 bases in between. This CDR3 region has 13 residues. CDR3 nucleotides: TGTGCCAGCAAACGGACTATCCAAGAGACCCAGTACTTC. This gives the protein CASKRTIQETQYF.

V is TRBV10-3 and J is TRBJ2-5; D is possibly TRBD1 (5 bases). CDR1 ENHRY and CDR2 SYGVKD come from the germline V gene. The CDR3 runs 11 residues. Trimming took off 10 bases at V and 3 bases at J, with 9 bases between the two ends. The CDR3 protein is CATKTEETQYF. The DNA for the CDR3 is TGTGCCACCAAGACAGAAGAGACCCAGTACTTC.

The chain joins TRBV12-3 or TRBV12-4 to TRBJ1-1; tentative D call: TRBD1 (5 bases). The V gene lost 8 bases and the J gene lost 1 base, with 11 bases spanning the gap. CDR3 length equals 13 residues. DNA for the CDR3: TGTGCCAGCGGTAAAGGGACGAACACTGAAGCTTTCTTT. This translates into CASGKGTNTEAFF.

The chain is built from TRBV28 and TRBJ2-5; the D call may be TRBD1 or TRBD2 (5 bases each). Trimming removed 6 bases at V and 7 bases at J, with 15 bases between. CDR3 length: 13 amino acids. CDR1 MDHEN and CDR2 SYDVKM come from the germline V gene. The CDR3 DNA reads TGTGCCAGCAGATTGGGGCTAGCAGGGACCCAGTACTTC. It specifies CASRLGLAGTQYF.

This clone was counted once. This rearrangement joins TRBV28 to TRBJ1-6; no definite D call. In germline, CDR1 is MDHEN, CDR2 SYDVKM. The CDR3 sequence is 14 residues long. V was trimmed by 2 bases and J by 9 bases, leaving 11 bases between them. The CDR3: CASSLGQHSSPLHF. The CDR3 bases are TGTGCCAGCAGTTTAGGTCAGCATAGTTCACCCCTCCACTTT.

This chain joins TRBV6-5 and TRBJ1-1, with D tentatively TRBD1 (6 bases). CDR3 size: 13 residues. V shed 6 bases and J shed 6 bases, with 14 bases lying between them. CDR1 is MNHEY and CDR2 is SVGAGI in the germline V gene. In DNA form, the CDR3 reads TGTGCCAGCAGGACGGGGGCATCCCCTGAAGCTTTCTTT. Its translation is CASRTGASPEAFF.

The V and J genes are TRBV14 and TRBJ2-1; D perhaps matches TRBD2 (5 bases). The CDR3 runs to 15 residues. The germline V and J ends were trimmed by 6 bases and 1 base, with 13 bases remaining between them. The germline V gene encodes CDR1 SGHDN and CDR2 FVKESK. In DNA, the CDR3 is TGTGCCAGCAGTCCCCTGTCGGGGTCCTACAATGAGCAGTTCTTC. Translated: CASSPLSGSYNEQFF.

V and J are TRBV20-1 and TRBJ2-7, with D perhaps given as TRBD1 or TRBD2 (5 bases each). The CDR3 contains 15 residues. Germline values: CDR1 DFQATT, CDR2 SNEGSKA (reference sequence). Trimming removed 3 bases from V and 5 bases from J, with 20 bases in between. CDR3 sequence reads: CSASTASGTPDEQYF. The CDR3 DNA reads TGCAGTGCTAGTACAGCTTCCGGGACCCCAGACGAGCAGTACTTC.

The chain employs TRBV2 and TRBJ1-3, with 7 bases lining up with TRBD1. The CDR3 has 15 amino acids. CDR1 and CDR2 (germline): SNHLY, FYNNEI. The V segment lost 4 bases and the J segment 0 bases; nucleotides outside the gene matches: 3. CDR3 sequence (DNA): TGTGCCAGCAGTGTCAGGACAGGCTCTGGAAACACCATATATTTT. Its translation is CASSVRTGSGNTIYF.

This chain joins TRBV5-1 and TRBJ1-2; unclear D gene. V was trimmed by 0 bases and J by 2 bases, leaving 8 bases between them. In germline, CDR1 is SGHRS, CDR2 YFSETQ. The CDR3 loop spans 14 amino acids. The CDR3 DNA sequence: TGCGCCAGCAGCTTGGAGACGGGGAACTATGGCTACACCTTC. This gives the protein CASSLETGNYGYTF.